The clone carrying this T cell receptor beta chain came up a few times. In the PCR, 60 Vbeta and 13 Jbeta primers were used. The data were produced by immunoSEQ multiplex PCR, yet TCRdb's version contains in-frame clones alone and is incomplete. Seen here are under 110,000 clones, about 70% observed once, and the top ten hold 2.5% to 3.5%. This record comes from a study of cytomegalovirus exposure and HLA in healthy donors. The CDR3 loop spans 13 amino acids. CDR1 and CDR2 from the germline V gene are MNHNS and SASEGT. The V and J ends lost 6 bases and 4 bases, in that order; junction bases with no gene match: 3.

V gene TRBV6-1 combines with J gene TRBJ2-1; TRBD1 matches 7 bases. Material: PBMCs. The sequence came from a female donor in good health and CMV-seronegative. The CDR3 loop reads CASRTDRYNEQFF. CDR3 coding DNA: TGTGCCAGCAGAACGGACAGGTACAATGAGCAGTTCTTC.